The rows below give T cell receptor beta chains drawn from one sample of a study of preoperative IRX-2 immunotherapy in early breast cancer. Measured with immunoSEQ multiplex PCR; TCRdb has only the in-frame clones, and not every one. This sample has under 850 clones, with 65% to 80% found just once. This sample comprised tumor tissue, obtained after IRX-2 immunotherapy. The receptors were sampled from a human donor with breast cancer. CDR3s leave out the opening cysteine and the closing phenylalanine or tryptophan. Expanded clones get a size class; other rows say once, few or many, or leave the size out.

j_call v_call clone_size cdr3_aa
TRBJ1-1 TRBV10-2 NA ASSEGGATEAF
TRBJ1-1 TRBV6-7 NA ASSYGLAAF
TRBJ1-4 TRBV15 NA ATSREKRATNEKLF
TRBJ1-4 TRBV6-8 NA AISADRDNEKLF
TRBJ2-7 TRBV6-8 NA ASRVMKGREQY
TRBJ2-1 TRBV11-3 hyperexpanded ASSLTVGLSSYNEQF
TRBJ2-5 TRBV7-7 NA ASNSRTSPQETQY
TRBJ2-6 TRBV6-8 NA ASGISSGANVLT
TRBJ1-5 TRBV27 NA ASSNQGYYQPQH
TRBJ1-2 TRBV29-1 NA SALRQGAGGYT
TRBJ2-1 TRBV15 NA ATHPGLPPGNEQF
TRBJ1-2 TRBV11-3 NA ASSFNNQGRDGYT
TRBJ2-2 TRBV23-1 once ASSGQGLAGVGELF
TRBJ2-7 TRBV6-8 NA AARDTNSYEQY
TRBJ1-1 TRBV5-2 NA ASSQGQNTEAF
TRBJ2-5 TRBV11-3 NA ASSATAHSKETQY
TRBJ2-2 TRBV6-8 NA ASSYSIRLGLKTGELF
TRBJ1-4 TRBV11-3 NA ASSQTGAGEKLF
TRBJ1-1 TRBV6-8 few ASSYSRAATEAF
TRBJ1-1 TRBV11-3 few ASSYFDREAEAF
TRBJ2-7 TRBV6-8 few ASIRGKQLEQY
TRBJ1-1 TRBV6-8 NA ASRTDSHTEAF
TRBJ2-5 TRBV18 NA ASSPSGQETQY
TRBJ2-2 TRBV11-3 few ASSLGMGGTGELF
TRBJ2-1 TRBV6-8 NA ASSDTSGRALDPYNEQF
TRBJ1-4 TRBV7-8 NA ASSFGGNEKLF
TRBJ2-4 TRBV5-1 NA ASRSGQDRGIQY
TRBJ1-1 TRBV12-2 few ATNPGNSYTEAF
TRBJ1-1 TRBV6-8 few ASSEEGRVEAF
TRBJ2-1 TRBV14 NA ASSPPTGTSDYNEQF
TRBJ1-1 TRBV11-3 NA ASSEQGGAADTEAF
TRBJ2-1 TRBV11-3 few ASTSVSTGTAYNEQF
TRBJ1-1 TRBV28 NA ASRGTASTEAF
TRBJ1-2 TRBV6-8 NA ASTRSRGDYGYT
TRBJ1-1 TRBV11-3 few ASRDPTWGLEAF
TRBJ2-3 TRBV25-1 NA ASSGAGVGTDTQY
TRBJ2-5 TRBV6-8 NA ASGRGLESETQY